This T cell receptor beta chain was sequenced in a study of T cells after yellow fever vaccination. TCRdb reprocessed the 5' RACE reads via MiXCR and lists one record per CDR3 protein. There are roughly 48,000 distinct CDR3 sequences in the sample; around 7% occur only once, and approximately 24% lies in the top ten. The CDR3 length is 13 residues. The ends lost 5 bases at V and 8 bases at J; junction bases unmatched: 11. Germline assignment: CDR1 DFQATT and CDR2 SNEGSKA (reference sequence). Overall study results and limits: Clones that expanded after primary vaccination mostly reappeared after the booster (over 95% CD4, 70% to 90% CD8).

Material: CD8+ T cells not binding an NS4B(214-222) dextramer, sorted from PBMCs, obtained about 41 days after the first yellow fever vaccination. The rearrangement links TRBV20-1 to TRBJ1-2; 7 bases fit TRBD1. The clonotype was recovered from a man aged 18 to 35 who received the YFV17D yellow fever vaccine. This CDR3 is CSACCRGEGGYTF. CDR3 bases: TGCAGTGCTTGCTGCAGGGGGGAAGGAGGCTACACCTTC.